These 26 T cell receptor beta chains came from one sample sequenced in a study of blood T cell repertoires in COVID-19. Some clones are missing from TCRdb's copy, which holds only in-frame ones; the method was immunoSEQ multiplex PCR. The table shows 400,000 to 550,000 clones, with roughly 89% occurring only once. The sample was peripheral blood. The origin of the receptors is a woman in her twenties or thirties with acute or convalescent COVID-19.

The chain has TRBV11-2 and TRBJ1-3; the D is unclear. The CDR3 covers 15 residues. V was trimmed by 5 bases and J by 2 bases, leaving 13 bases between them. CDR1 SGHAT and CDR2 FQNNGV come from the germline V gene. The CDR3 DNA sequence: TGTGCCAGCAGCCCCTACGGGGTCCCTGGAAACACCATATATTTT. This encodes CASSPYGVPGNTIYF.

The chain employs TRBV18 and TRBJ1-1, with D uncertain. Germline V gene data show CDR1 as KGHSH and CDR2 as LQKENI. V was trimmed by 6 bases and J by 0 bases, leaving 14 bases between them. CDR3 length: 15 amino acids. The chain's CDR3 is CASSPIAGMNTEAFF. DNA of the CDR3: TGTGCCAGCTCCCCAATAGCCGGGATGAACACTGAAGCTTTCTTT.

V gene TRBV10-3 combines with J gene TRBJ2-1; no reliable D call. From germline, CDR1 is ENHRY and CDR2 SYGVKD. V was clipped by 8 bases and J by 0 bases, with 17 bases between them. The CDR3 sequence is 16 residues long. Written as DNA, the CDR3 is TGTGCCATCTCTATAGACTCCCCGAGCTCCTACAATGAGCAGTTCTTC. Translated: CAISIDSPSSYNEQFF.

This clone was seen a single time. The chain has TRBV10-2 and TRBJ1-1; the match to TRBD1 covers 10 bases. This CDR3 region has 15 residues. V was pared by 5 bases and J by 6 bases, with 9 bases of the junction left unmatched. Germline V gene sequence: CDR1 WSHSY, CDR2 SAAADI. The CDR3 reads CASSSPGQGSPEAFF. The DNA for the CDR3 is TGCGCCAGCAGTAGTCCGGGACAGGGGTCCCCTGAAGCTTTCTTT.

The chain combines TRBV6-5 with TRBJ2-7; 7 bases line up with TRBD2. This CDR3 has 14 residues. Germline V lookup: CDR1 MNHEY, CDR2 SVGAGI. The trim removed 6 bases at V and 2 bases at J, leaving 7 bases unmatched. The CDR3 DNA sequence: TGTGCCAGCAGCCCCGCTGCGGGGGCCTACGAGCAGTACTTC. Its protein product is CASSPAAGAYEQYF.

Written as DNA, the CDR3 is TGCGCCAGCAGCCAAGTGGCTGGCGGCGCCTCAGATACGCAGTATTTT. Amino acid sequence: CASSQVAGGASDTQYF. This chain uses TRBV4-1 with TRBJ2-3, with D unclear. The CDR3 contains 16 residues. With 1 base removed from V and 4 bases from J, the gap between germline ends came to 15 bases. Germline V CDR1 and CDR2: MGHRA, YSYEKL.

V gene TRBV7-9 combines with J gene TRBJ2-3, with TRBD2 matching over 9 bases. The V and J ends lost 4 bases and 3 bases, in that order; junction bases with no gene match: 8. The CDR3 has 16 residues. Germline-derived CDR1 and CDR2 are SEHNR and FQNEAQ (reference sequence). This chain's CDR3 is CASSSPEAGGTDTQYF. The DNA for the CDR3 is TGTGCCAGCAGCTCACCTGAAGCGGGGGGAACAGATACGCAGTATTTT.

The CDR3 here is CASSLEGATDAFF. CDR3 coding DNA: TGTGCCAGCAGCTTAGAAGGGGCGACGGATGCTTTCTTT. The rearrangement uses TRBV7-9 and TRBJ1-1; D possibly corresponds to TRBD1 (5 bases). This CDR3 spans 13 amino acids. Between the trimmed V and J ends, which lost 1 base and 11 bases, there was a span of 14 bases. Germline V CDR1 and CDR2: SEHNR, FQNEAQ (reference sequence).

The chain is built from TRBV14 and TRBJ2-2; 8 bases align to TRBD2. The ends lost 3 bases at V and 9 bases at J; junction bases unmatched: 9. This CDR3 has 15 residues. Germline assignment: CDR1 SGHDN and CDR2 FVKESK. The CDR3 region has the DNA TGTGCCAGCAGCCATTTGGGACTAGGGGACCGGGAGCTGTTTTTT. As protein: CASSHLGLGDRELFF. The whole variable domain, filled in from reference TRBV14 and TRBJ2-2, reads EAGVTQFPSHSVIEKGQTVTLRCDPISGHDNLYWYRRVMGKEIKFLLHFVKESKQDESGMPNNRFLAERTGGTYSTLKVQPAELEDSGVYFCASSHLGLGDRELFFGEGSRLTVL.

Here the CDR3 DNA reads TGTGCCAGCAGCGTAGATAAGACCGGAGCGAAGTCCTACGAGCAGTACTTC. The encoded protein is CASSVDKTGAKSYEQYF. The rearrangement joins TRBV9 to TRBJ2-7; no reliable D call. CDR1 and CDR2 from the germline V gene are SGDLS and YYNGEE. The V end was cut by 0 bases, the J end by 1 base, with 17 bases between. This CDR3 comprises 17 residues. Using reference TRBV9 and TRBJ2-7 for the parts outside the CDR3, the full variable domain is DSGVTQTPKHLITATGQRVTLRCSPRSGDLSVYWYQQSLDQGLQFLIQYYNGEERAKGNILERFSAQQFPDLHSELNLSSLELGDSALYFCASSVDKTGAKSYEQYFGPGTRLTVT.

Only one count was recorded for this clone. The gene calls are TRBV2 and TRBJ1-1; a possible D gene is TRBD1 (6 bases). Per germline, CDR1 SNHLY and CDR2 FYNNEI. The CDR3 is 14 residues long. V lost 6 bases, J lost 2 bases, and 13 bases lay in between. The CDR3 protein is CASSSGGTNTEAFF. The CDR3 region has the DNA TGTGCCAGCAGCTCCGGGGGGACAAACACTGAAGCTTTCTTT.

The chain links TRBV19 to TRBJ2-7; tentatively, D is TRBD1 (5 bases). The CDR3 runs 13 residues. V was cut by 6 bases and J by 3 bases, with 12 bases left in between. CDR1 is LNHDA and CDR2 is SQIVND in the germline V gene (reference sequence). The CDR3 region has the DNA TGTGCCAGTAGGACAGCACCAAACTACGAGCAGTACTTC. It encodes CASRTAPNYEQYF.

V gene TRBV9 combines with J gene TRBJ2-7; tentatively, D is TRBD2 (5 bases). Germline V CDR1 and CDR2: SGDLS, YYNGEE. This CDR3 comprises 15 residues. V lost 0 bases and J 3 bases, leaving 13 bases between the germline ends. The CDR3 spells CASSVEDPGSYEQYF. The CDR3 bases are TGTGCCAGCAGCGTAGAAGATCCGGGGAGCTACGAGCAGTACTTC.

The chain combines TRBV5-4 with TRBJ1-2; D is possibly TRBD1 (6 bases). CDR3 length equals 13 residues. The germline V and J ends were trimmed by 5 bases and 5 bases, with 13 bases remaining between them. Germline V gives CDR1 SGHNT, CDR2 YYREEE (reference sequence). The CDR3 nucleotides read TGTGCCAGCAGAGAAACAGGGAATTATGGCTACACCTTC. Translating gives CASRETGNYGYTF.

This chain uses TRBV18 with TRBJ2-1; 9 nucleotides match TRBD1. V lost 5 bases to trimming and J lost 7 bases; unmatched junction nucleotides: 3. The CDR3 has 13 amino acids. Germline V gene lookup returns CDR1 KGHSH and CDR2 LQKENI. The CDR3 bases are TGTGCCAGCTCAGGGACAGGGATGAATGAGCAGTTCTTC. Protein product: CASSGTGMNEQFF.

This rearrangement joins TRBV2 to TRBJ2-3, with 12 nucleotides matching TRBD2. The CDR3 consists of 14 residues. Trimming removed 7 bases from V and 6 bases from J; junction bases left unmatched: 5. Germline CDR1 and CDR2: SNHLY and FYNNEI. CDR3 nucleotide sequence: TGTGCCAGCACAGGACTAGCGGGGAGCGATACGCAGTATTTT. Encoded protein: CASTGLAGSDTQYF. Full variable domain (outside the CDR3, taken from reference TRBV2 and TRBJ2-3): EPEVTQTPSHQVTQMGQEVILRCVPISNHLYFYWYRQILGQKVEFLVSFYNNEISEKSEIFDDQFSVERPDGSNFTLKIRSTKLEDSAMYFCASTGLAGSDTQYFGPGTRLTVL.

The chain has TRBV3-1 (or the pseudogene TRBV3-2) and TRBJ1-2; 7 bases fit TRBD1. V shed 4 bases, J shed 8 bases, and the junction held 7 bases outside the gene matches. The CDR3 runs 13 residues. Germline V gene data show CDR1 as LGHDT and CDR2 as YNNKEL (reference sequence). CDR3 sequence (DNA): TGTGCCAGCAGCCCGTCGGGACAGCGCGGCTACACCTTC. Translated: CASSPSGQRGYTF.

J is TRBJ2-7 and V is TRBV28; possibly TRBD1 for D (6 bases). There are 14 residues in the CDR3. Trimming left V 6 bases short and J 3 bases short, with 15 bases between. CDR1 is MDHEN, CDR2 SYDVKM, per germline. The CDR3: CASRGQFSLYEQYF. The CDR3 DNA follows: TGTGCCAGCAGAGGACAGTTCTCTCTCTACGAGCAGTACTTC.

The chain is built from TRBV7-3 and TRBJ1-5, with D hard to call. V was trimmed by 2 bases and J by 7 bases, leaving 9 bases between them. The CDR3 runs to 13 residues. The V gene's germline CDR1 is SGHTA and CDR2 FQGTGA. The CDR3 sequence: CASSLGPGQPQHF. The CDR3, as DNA: TGTGCCAGCAGCTTAGGGCCGGGGCAGCCCCAGCATTTT.

V is TRBV30 and J is TRBJ2-5; 10 positions match TRBD1. The CDR3 loop spans 14 amino acids. Germline loops: CDR1 GTSNPN, CDR2 SVGIG (reference sequence). V was clipped by 2 bases and J by 2 bases; unmatched bases: 2. The CDR3 loop is CAWSPGQGQETQYF. The CDR3 region has the DNA TGTGCCTGGAGTCCGGGACAGGGGCAAGAGACCCAGTACTTC.

This rearrangement joins TRBV14 to TRBJ2-7; D is unclear. The V end was cut by 0 bases, the J end by 3 bases, with 18 bases between. CDR3 length: 17 amino acids. Germline V lookup: CDR1 SGHDN, CDR2 FVKESK. The chain's CDR3 is CASSQERMSGRDYEQYF. Here the CDR3 DNA reads TGTGCCAGCAGCCAAGAAAGGATGTCAGGCCGAGACTACGAGCAGTACTTC.

On this clone: The identical CDR3 is also encoded by other nucleotide sequences in the sample. The V and J genes are TRBV7-8 and TRBJ2-1; a possible D gene is TRBD1 (6 bases). CDR1 is SGHVS and CDR2 is FQNEAQ in the germline V gene. The germline V and J ends were trimmed by 1 base and 7 bases, with 8 bases remaining between them. The length of the CDR3 is 13 residues. The CDR3 DNA is TGTGCCAGCAGCTTAGACAGGGATAATGAGCAGTTCTTC. This codes for CASSLDRDNEQFF.

V and J are TRBV19 and TRBJ1-1; unclear D gene. Germline assignment: CDR1 LNHDA and CDR2 SQIVND (reference sequence). V was shortened by 4 bases and J by 4 bases, with 10 bases between the two germline ends. The CDR3 is made up of 13 amino acids. The CDR3 reads CASSSGPLTEAFF. CDR3 DNA: TGTGCCAGTAGTAGTGGCCCCCTCACTGAAGCTTTCTTT.

V usage is TRBV20-1 and J usage is TRBJ2-5; TRBD2 matches 12 bases. Losses at the gene ends were 3 bases for V and 5 bases for J; bases not matched to a gene: 10. This CDR3 comprises 16 residues. Germline CDR1 reads DFQATT; CDR2 reads SNEGSKA (reference sequence). The CDR3 DNA sequence: TGCAGTGCTAGTCTAGCGGGGGGGCGGCTACAGGAGACCCAGTACTTC. Translation: CSASLAGGRLQETQYF.

The chain employs TRBV5-4 and TRBJ2-5; 7 bases are a match to TRBD2. In germline, CDR1 is SGHNT, CDR2 YYREEE (reference sequence). The V gene end was trimmed by 5 bases and the J gene end by 2 bases; junction bases not matched to a gene: 6. The CDR3 contains 14 residues. In DNA, the CDR3 is TGTGCCAGCAGACAGTCGGGGGGACAAGAGACCCAGTACTTC. Residues: CASRQSGGQETQYF.

This chain links TRBV6-5 with TRBJ2-1; D may be TRBD1 (5 bases). Trimming took 2 bases from V and 9 from J, leaving 11 bases between them. Germline CDR1 MNHEY, CDR2 SVGAGI. The CDR3 totals 13 residues. The CDR3 sequence is CASSYRGRGEQFF. The CDR3 coding sequence is TGTGCCAGCAGTTACAGGGGCCGTGGTGAGCAGTTCTTC.